Below, 22 T cell receptor beta chains from the same sample are listed, as sequenced in a study of OX40 agonist ivuxolimab in advanced cancers. The table came from immunoSEQ multiplex PCR; TCRdb's copy has only in-frame clones and leaves some out. The sample includes about 61,000 clones, less than 85% of them seen just once. The starting material was CD4+ or CD8+ T cells sorted from blood, obtained in a trial of the OX40 agonist ivuxolimab. All receptors come from an adult with an advanced solid tumor such as melanoma, head and neck, liver or kidney cancer.

DNA of the CDR3: TGCGCCAGCAGCCAAGTATGGACTCCTTGGGGGAGCTCCTACAATGAGCAGTTCTTC. Translated, it gives CASSQVWTPWGSSYNEQFF. The chain combines TRBV4-1 with TRBJ2-1; D could derive from TRBD1 or TRBD2 (5 bases each). Germline V gene lookup returns CDR1 MGHRA and CDR2 YSYEKL. V was trimmed by 1 base and J by 0 bases, leaving 19 bases between them. The CDR3 is made up of 19 amino acids.

This clone was recorded a few times. The CDR3 sequence: CASSRTNNSPLHF. For the CDR3, the DNA is TGTGCCAGCAGCCGGACAAATAATTCACCCCTCCACTTT. The J gene is TRBJ1-6, the V gene TRBV7-6, with D perhaps matching TRBD1 (5 bases). The CDR3 runs 13 residues. In germline, CDR1 is SGHVS, CDR2 FNYEAQ. V gave up 5 bases and J gave up 5 bases, with 7 bases separating them. The whole variable domain, remainder taken from reference TRBV7-6 and TRBJ1-6, is GAGVSQSPRYKVTKRGQDVALRCDPISGHVSLYWYRQALGQGPEFLTYFNYEAQQDKSGLPNDRFSAERPEGSISTLTIQRTEQRDSAMYRCASSRTNNSPLHFGNGTRLTVT.

The chain uses TRBV9 and TRBJ2-2; the D gene is possibly TRBD2 (6 bases). This CDR3 spans 15 amino acids. Trimming removed 0 bases at V and 7 bases at J, with 13 bases between. Germline V CDR1 and CDR2: SGDLS, YYNGEE. CDR3 DNA: TGTGCCAGCAGCGTAGCTACGGGGGAGGACGGGGAGCTGTTTTTT. Protein: CASSVATGEDGELFF.

The CDR3 DNA follows: TGTGCCAGCAGCCAAGATTCGTTAAGCACAGATACGCAGTATTTT. Its translation is CASSQDSLSTDTQYF. J is TRBJ2-3 and V is TRBV14; D is unclear. Between the trimmed V and J ends, which lost 0 bases and 0 bases, there was a span of 7 bases. This CDR3 is built from 15 residues. Germline CDR1 is SGHDN and CDR2 is FVKESK. The whole variable domain, remainder taken from reference TRBV14 and TRBJ2-3, is EAGVTQFPSHSVIEKGQTVTLRCDPISGHDNLYWYRRVMGKEIKFLLHFVKESKQDESGMPNNRFLAERTGGTYSTLKVQPAELEDSGVYFCASSQDSLSTDTQYFGPGTRLTVL.

The sample holds a few counts of this clone. The chain is built from TRBV11-2 and TRBJ2-2, with a weak D call TRBD2 (5 bases). V lost 8 bases to trimming and J lost 4 bases, with 23 bases between them. The CDR3 is 17 residues long. The V gene's germline CDR1 is SGHAT and CDR2 FQNNGV. The CDR3 sequence: CASPPGQAGRGTGELFF. The CDR3 DNA reads as TGTGCCAGCCCCCCCGGGCAGGCGGGTCGCGGCACCGGGGAGCTGTTTTTT.

The gene calls are TRBV4-1 and TRBJ2-3; 8 bases fit TRBD2. Trimming removed 2 bases from V and 4 bases from J; junction bases left unmatched: 5. The CDR3 is 15 amino acids. CDR1 and CDR2 (germline): MGHRA, YSYEKL. CDR3 in amino acids: CASSQLLTSADTQYF. In DNA form, the CDR3 reads TGCGCCAGCAGCCAACTATTGACTAGCGCAGATACGCAGTATTTT.

The rearrangement links TRBV4-2 to TRBJ1-5; D is undetermined. The CDR3 is 14 amino acids. Trimming pared 0 bases from V and 4 bases from J, leaving 7 bases between. In germline, CDR1 is LGHNA, CDR2 YNFKEQ. The CDR3 DNA reads as TGTGCCAGCAGCCAAGAACTAAAGAATCAGCCCCAGCATTTT. Translation gives CASSQELKNQPQHF.

J is TRBJ1-5 and V is TRBV28; no definite D call. V shed 6 bases and J shed 2 bases, with 11 bases lying between them. The length of the CDR3 is 14 residues. Germline CDR1 MDHEN, CDR2 SYDVKM. Here the CDR3 DNA reads TGTGCCAGCAGGAAAGGGTGGGGCAATCAGCCCCAGCATTTT. Residues: CASRKGWGNQPQHF.

This clone has a single count. The CDR3 protein is CASRASGQQDTQYF. As DNA, the CDR3 is TGTGCCAGCAGGGCTAGCGGGCAGCAAGATACGCAGTATTTT. The chain has TRBV2 and TRBJ2-3, with TRBD2 matching over 8 bases. CDR1 and CDR2 (germline): SNHLY, FYNNEI. The V segment lost 6 bases and the J segment 5 bases; nucleotides outside the gene matches: 7. This CDR3 has 14 amino acids.

The chain carries TRBV6-5 and TRBJ1-3; a weak D match, TRBD1 (6 bases). The ends were cut back, 7 bases at V and 0 bases at J, with 10 bases in the middle. The CDR3 runs 14 residues. Germline CDR1 reads MNHEY; CDR2 reads SVGAGI. This CDR3 is CASKQGRSGNTIYF. In nucleotides, the CDR3 is TGTGCCAGCAAACAGGGCCGCTCTGGAAACACCATATATTTT.

The V call is TRBV6-5, the J call TRBJ2-3; TRBD2 is a possible D gene (6 bases). The CDR3 has 15 residues. The V and J ends lost 0 bases and 0 bases respectively, with 7 bases between them. The V gene's germline CDR1 is MNHEY and CDR2 SVGAGI. The CDR3 region is CASSYSGTSTDTQYF. The CDR3 DNA reads as TGTGCCAGCAGTTACTCCGGGACTAGCACAGATACGCAGTATTTT.

The V gene is TRBV9, the J gene TRBJ2-7; D is undetermined. The germline gives CDR1 SGDLS, CDR2 YYNGEE. The V gene lost 0 bases and the J gene lost 0 bases, with 10 bases spanning the gap. The CDR3 extends over 15 amino acids. DNA for the CDR3: TGTGCCAGCAGCGTAGGTTATGAGAGCTCCTACGAGCAGTACTTC. Its translation is CASSVGYESSYEQYF.

The chain employs TRBV19 and TRBJ2-1, with a tentative D call TRBD2 (6 bases). V lost 7 bases and J lost 6, with 16 bases in between. This CDR3 contains 14 residues. Germline lookup yields CDR1 LNHDA and CDR2 SQIVND (reference sequence). CDR3 residues: CASMRFNGGNEQFF. DNA of the CDR3: TGTGCCAGTATGAGGTTCAACGGGGGCAATGAGCAGTTCTTC.

The chain has TRBV10-1 and TRBJ2-5; the D gene is possibly TRBD2 (6 bases). Trimming took off 0 bases at V and 2 bases at J, with 13 bases between the two ends. The length of the CDR3 is 16 residues. Germline CDR1 reads WNHNN; CDR2 reads SYGVQD (reference sequence). CDR3 DNA sequence: TGCGCCAGCAGTGAGTCCCCTTGGGGGAGGCAAGAGACCCAGTACTTC. Its translation: CASSESPWGRQETQYF.

In its sample, this clone was seen a few times. The chain employs TRBV19 and TRBJ2-2; 10 nucleotides agree with TRBD1. J gave up 5 bases and V 3 bases, and 3 bases lay outside the gene matches. The CDR3 length is 15 residues. Per germline, CDR1 LNHDA and CDR2 SQIVND (reference sequence). The CDR3 DNA follows: TGTGCCAGTAGTATCGCGGGACAGGGGACCGGGGAGCTGTTTTTT. Residues: CASSIAGQGTGELFF.

This clone showed up just a few times. This chain joins TRBV10-2 and TRBJ1-5; 7 bases are a match to TRBD1. The germline V gene encodes CDR1 WSHSY and CDR2 SAAADI. The V segment lost 6 bases and the J segment 3 bases; nucleotides outside the gene matches: 5. This CDR3 spans 14 amino acids. CDR3 protein: CASRLTGDNQPQHF. The DNA of the CDR3 is TGCGCCAGCAGATTAACAGGGGACAATCAGCCCCAGCATTTT.

The gene calls are TRBV7-3 and TRBJ2-1; TRBD2 agrees at 9 bases. V was pared by 1 base and J by 4 bases, with 5 bases of the junction left unmatched. The CDR3 loop spans 16 amino acids. Germline V gene data show CDR1 as SGHTA and CDR2 as FQGTGA. In DNA form, the CDR3 reads TGTGCCAGCAGCTTAATGGGCGGGAGGGGATACAATGAGCAGTTCTTC. It codes for CASSLMGGRGYNEQFF. The full variable domain, in which reference TRBV7-3 and TRBJ2-1 provide the parts outside the CDR3, is GAGVSQTPSNKVTEKGKYVELRCDPISGHTALYWYRQSLGQGPEFLIYFQGTGAADDSGLPNDRFFAVRPEGSVSTLKIQRTERGDSAVYLCASSLMGGRGYNEQFFGPGTRLTVL.

This clone occurred once. The chain links TRBV28 to TRBJ2-7, with 8 nucleotides matching TRBD1. Germline loops: CDR1 MDHEN, CDR2 SYDVKM. V lost 6 bases, J lost 2 bases, and 9 bases stayed unmatched. The CDR3 has 15 amino acids. The CDR3 nucleotides read TGTGCCAGCAGCCCCCCACAGGGGGGAGCCTACGAGCAGTACTTC. This gives the protein CASSPPQGGAYEQYF.

The gene calls are TRBV29-1 and TRBJ2-5; 10 bases map to TRBD2. From germline, CDR1 is SQVTM and CDR2 ANQGSEA. The CDR3 covers 13 residues. V trimming: 4 bases; J trimming: 4 bases; junction bases outside the gene matches: 3. The CDR3 DNA reads TGCAGCGTTGTGGAGCGGGAGGGAGAGACCCAGTACTTC. Translated: CSVVEREGETQYF.

The rearrangement uses TRBV10-1 and TRBJ2-7; tentative D call: TRBD2 (6 bases). V was pared by 4 bases and J by 2 bases, with 15 bases between. CDR1 and CDR2 (germline): WNHNN, SYGVQD (reference sequence). The CDR3 contains 15 residues. The CDR3 DNA reads TGCGCCAGCAGTGGGCCAGGAGCGGGTGCCTACGAGCAGTACTTC. Translated, it gives CASSGPGAGAYEQYF.

CDR3 nucleotides: TGTGCCAGCAGTTCTTCTCCTATACCGGCCTACACCTTC. Its protein product is CASSSSPIPAYTF. This chain links TRBV6-6 with TRBJ1-2, with D hard to call. The V end was cut by 4 bases, the J end by 10 bases, with 16 bases between. Germline V gives CDR1 MNHNY, CDR2 SVGAGI (reference sequence). This CDR3 is 13 amino acids long.

The chain is built from TRBV27 and TRBJ2-1; maybe TRBD2 (5 bases). The CDR3 runs to 17 residues. Germline lookup yields CDR1 MNHEY and CDR2 SMNVEV (reference sequence). Between the trimmed V and J ends, which lost 4 bases and 6 bases, there was a span of 22 bases. DNA of the CDR3: TGTGCCAGCAGTTCGGGCAGAGGACTTGCGAGGGCCAATGAGCAGTTCTTC. It translates to CASSSGRGLARANEQFF.